The rows below give T cell receptor beta chains drawn from one sample of a study of PD-1 blockade in mismatch repair-deficient tumors. The data were produced by immunoSEQ multiplex PCR, yet TCRdb's version contains in-frame clones alone and is incomplete. The sample has about 51,000 clones, roughly 80% seen once. The starting material was peripheral blood, obtained more than 19 weeks after starting pembrolizumab. All receptors derive from an adult with mismatch repair-deficient cancer. Each CDR3 is given with its conserved first and last residue. Fields, in order: J gene, D gene, V gene, clone size, CDR3 DNA, CDR3 protein. The D gene is left open where the match is weak. Size values are once, few and many counts, or a class for expanded clones, and some rows have none.

TRBJ2-7 | . | TRBV27 | . | TGTGCCAGCAGTTTCAGATTAGTAGGAGAGGGGATTTACGAGCAGTACTTC | CASSFRLVGEGIYEQYF
TRBJ2-7 | . | TRBV9 | . | TGTGCCAGCAGCGTAGACGAATGGGAGCAGTACTTC | CASSVDEWEQYF
TRBJ2-5 | . | TRBV7-3 | . | TGTGCCAGCAGCCGGGGGTCAGGGGTCGGGGAGACCCAGTACTTC | CASSRGSGVGETQYF
TRBJ1-5 | . | TRBV11-2 | . | TGTGCCAGCAGCTTGGAGGTCAATCAGCCCCAGCATTTT | CASSLEVNQPQHF
TRBJ1-1 | . | TRBV25-1 | . | TGTGCCAGCAGTGGGGATTCTACTGAAGCTTTCTTT | CASSGDSTEAFF
TRBJ2-1 | TRBD2 | TRBV4-2 | . | TGTGCCAGCAGCCAACTGGGGACTAGCGGGAGGTTGGCGAATGAGCAGTTCTTC | CASSQLGTSGRLANEQFF
TRBJ2-1 | TRBD2 | TRBV9 | . | TGTGCCAGCAGCGTAGGGGCTAGCGGCATATACAATGAGCAGTTCTTC | CASSVGASGIYNEQFF
TRBJ2-2 | TRBD2 | TRBV10-3 | . | TGTGCCATCAGTCTTAGCGGGAGAGCCCCCACCGGGGAGCTGTTTTTT | CAISLSGRAPTGELFF
TRBJ2-1 | . | TRBV6-6 | . | TGTGCCAGCAGTTACTCTCGGGCGTTATCCAATGAGCAGTTCTTC | CASSYSRALSNEQFF
TRBJ2-1 | . | TRBV7-3 | once | TGTGCCAGCAGCCCCGGCGATCGAAGTGAGCAGTTCTTC | CASSPGDRSEQFF
TRBJ1-1 | . | TRBV11-3 | . | TGTGCCAGCACACCCCAGCCTCCTGAAGCTTTCTTT | CASTPQPPEAFF
TRBJ1-2 | . | TRBV19 | . | TGTGCCAGTAGTTCCCTCCTGGGCTACACCTTC | CASSSLLGYTF
TRBJ2-7 | TRBD1 | TRBV5-6 | . | TGTGCCAGCACCCGGGACAGGGGAAGGCGTGAGCAGTACTTC | CASTRDRGRREQYF
TRBJ1-4 | . | TRBV18 | . | TGTGCCAGCTCACCACCCCGTGCAGGGGATAATGAAAAACTGTTTTTT | CASSPPRAGDNEKLFF
TRBJ2-1 | . | TRBV7-3 | . | TGTGCCAGCAGCTCAGGACCCTTAGCTCCCTACAATGAGCAGTTCTTC | CASSSGPLAPYNEQFF
TRBJ2-6 | . | TRBV18 | . | TGTGCCAGCTCACCACCCACAGCGGGGGCCAACGTCCTGACTTTC | CASSPPTAGANVLTF
TRBJ2-7 | TRBD1 | TRBV13 | . | TGTGCCAGCAGCTCCAGGGGGATCCACGAGCAGTACTTC | CASSSRGIHEQYF
TRBJ2-7 | . | TRBV18 | . | TGTGCCAGCTCACCACCTAGCTCCTACGAGCAGTACTTC | CASSPPSSYEQYF
TRBJ2-4 | . | TRBV27 | . | TGTGCCAGCAGTTTAGGGACATCAAACATTCAGTACTTC | CASSLGTSNIQYF
TRBJ2-6 | TRBD1 | TRBV4-2 | few | TGTGCCAGCAGCCAAACAGGGGTTTCATCTGGGGCCAACGTCCTGACTTTC | CASSQTGVSSGANVLTF
TRBJ1-1 | . | TRBV7-3 | . | TGTGCCAGCAGCTTAAGGCTCGGGTCCACTGAAGCTTTCTTT | CASSLRLGSTEAFF
TRBJ2-7 | . | TRBV11-3 | few | TGTGCCAGCAGCCATTTCCCATTGGGGTACGAGCAGTACTTC | CASSHFPLGYEQYF
TRBJ2-3 | . | TRBV7-9 | once | TGTGCCAGCAGCGCCGGACTTGAGACGCAGTATTTT | CASSAGLETQYF
TRBJ2-2 | . | TRBV6-5 | . | TGTGCCAGCAGTTACTCGAACACCGGGGAGCTGTTTTTT | CASSYSNTGELFF
TRBJ1-1 | . | TRBV5-4 | . | TGTGCCAGCAGCTTGGGACGGGTGAACACTGAAGCTTTCTTT | CASSLGRVNTEAFF
TRBJ1-4 | . | TRBV18 | . | TGTGCCAGCTCACCGGGACGGTCTAATGAAAAACTGTTTTTT | CASSPGRSNEKLFF
TRBJ2-7 | . | TRBV6-5 | . | TGTGCCAGCAGTTACACAAACAGGGGACTAGGGGAGCAGTACTTC | CASSYTNRGLGEQYF
TRBJ2-1 | . | TRBV6-6 | few | TGTGCCAGCAGCTTGACAAGGTACAATGAGCAGTTCTTC | CASSLTRYNEQFF
TRBJ1-2 | TRBD1 | TRBV30 | . | TGTGCCTGGAGTCGACAGGGAATTAACTATGGCTACACCTTC | CAWSRQGINYGYTF
TRBJ1-1 | . | TRBV9 | . | TGTGCCAGCAGCGTTAGCCAGAGGGACACTGAAGCTTTCTTT | CASSVSQRDTEAFF
TRBJ1-1 | TRBD1 | TRBV6-6 | . | TGTGCCATCAGCCCAAGACAGGGGGTTTTCGCTTTCTTT | CAISPRQGVFAFF
TRBJ2-7 | TRBD2 | TRBV9 | . | TGTGCCAGCAGCCCCGGACTAGCTCCCACGTACGAGCAGTACTTC | CASSPGLAPTYEQYF
TRBJ2-5 | . | TRBV19 | few | TGTGCCAGTACCCCGACAGGAGGTCAAGAGACCCAGTACTTC | CASTPTGGQETQYF
TRBJ2-7 | TRBD2 | TRBV12-5 | few | TGTGCTAGTGGCTCCGGGACTAGCTTCGAGCAGTACTTC | CASGSGTSFEQYF
TRBJ2-6 | . | TRBV12-5 | once | TGTGCTAGTGGTTTGGTCTCTGGGGCCAACGTCCTGACTTTC | CASGLVSGANVLTF
TRBJ1-2 | . | TRBV6-6 | . | TGTGCCAGCAGTCTCTCGGGGGGTTCTGGCTACACCTTC | CASSLSGGSGYTF
TRBJ1-1 | TRBD1 | TRBV30 | . | TGTGCCTGGAGTTTGCCCCGGGACAGGGGCATTTTGAACACTGAAGCTTTCTTT | CAWSLPRDRGILNTEAFF
TRBJ1-2 | . | TRBV10-3 | . | TGTGCCATCAGTGAGTCTGGGCAGGATGGCTACACCTTC | CAISESGQDGYTF
TRBJ1-5 | . | TRBV7-2 | . | TGTGCCAGCAGCTTAGCAGGAAGGCAAAATCAGCCCCAGCATTTT | CASSLAGRQNQPQHF
TRBJ1-3 | . | TRBV27 | . | TGTGCCAGCAGGAGGGTTGACGGAAACACCATATATTTT | CASRRVDGNTIYF
TRBJ2-2 | . | TRBV2 | . | TGTGCCAGCAGGGGGACACTTAACACCGGGGAGCTGTTTTTT | CASRGTLNTGELFF
TRBJ2-1 | . | TRBV21-1 | . | TGTGCCAGCGAGGGGGCGGGATCCTACAATGAGCAGTTCTTC | CASEGAGSYNEQFF
TRBJ2-2 | . | TRBV19 | . | TGTGCCAGCTCCCAACTAGCCCCGGTGGTCACCGGGGAGCTGTTTTTT | CASSQLAPVVTGELFF
TRBJ2-7 | TRBD1 | TRBV19 | . | TGTGCCAGTAGTTCCACAGGGGGCGGTGAGCAGTACTTC | CASSSTGGGEQYF
TRBJ2-2 | . | TRBV30 | few | TGTGCCTGGAGTGTAGGGGTCCTGGGACAGAACACCGGGGAGCTGTTTTTT | CAWSVGVLGQNTGELFF
TRBJ1-1 | . | TRBV11-3 | few | TGTGCCAGCAGCTTAGGTCTTATCTTTGGCTCTGAAGCTTTCTTT | CASSLGLIFGSEAFF
TRBJ1-4 | . | TRBV2 | . | TGTGCCAGCAGTGAATTTCAACTCTCAGGGGAAAAACTGTTTTTT | CASSEFQLSGEKLFF
TRBJ2-1 | TRBD2 | TRBV19 | . | TGTGCCAGTAGTTCAAAATCGGCGGGGGATGCGCAGTTCTTC | CASSSKSAGDAQFF
TRBJ2-3 | TRBD1 | TRBV7-6 | . | TGTGCCAGCACCGGACAGGGTGGTGATACGCAGTATTTT | CASTGQGGDTQYF
TRBJ1-2 | TRBD1 | TRBV29-1 | . | TGCAGCGTTGTGACAGGGAGGTATGGCTACACCTTC | CSVVTGRYGYTF
TRBJ1-5 | . | TRBV7-8 | few | TGTGCCAGCAGCTTTCTGGGGAGCAATCAGCCCCAGCATTTT | CASSFLGSNQPQHF
TRBJ1-1 | TRBD1 | TRBV6-5 | . | TGTGCCAGCAGTACGGGACAGTACACTGAAGCTTTCTTT | CASSTGQYTEAFF
TRBJ1-4 | TRBD1 | TRBV9 | . | TGTGCCAGCAGCGGGACAGGTGGAACTAATGAAAAACTGTTTTTT | CASSGTGGTNEKLFF
TRBJ2-7 | TRBD2 | TRBV7-9 | . | TGTGCCAGCAGCTTAGCAGGAGGGCTAGCGGAGATCTACGAGCAGTACTTC | CASSLAGGLAEIYEQYF